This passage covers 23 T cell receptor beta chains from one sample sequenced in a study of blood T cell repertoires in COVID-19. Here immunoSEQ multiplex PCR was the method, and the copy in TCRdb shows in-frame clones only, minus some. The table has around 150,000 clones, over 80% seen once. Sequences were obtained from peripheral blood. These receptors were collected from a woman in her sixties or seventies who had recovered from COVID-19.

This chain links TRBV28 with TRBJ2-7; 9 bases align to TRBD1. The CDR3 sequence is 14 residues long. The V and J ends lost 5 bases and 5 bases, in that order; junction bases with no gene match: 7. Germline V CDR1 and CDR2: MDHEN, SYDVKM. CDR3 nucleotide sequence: TGTGCCAGCAGTACAGGGGGCGCGGGGGACGAGCAGTACTTC. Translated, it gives CASSTGGAGDEQYF.

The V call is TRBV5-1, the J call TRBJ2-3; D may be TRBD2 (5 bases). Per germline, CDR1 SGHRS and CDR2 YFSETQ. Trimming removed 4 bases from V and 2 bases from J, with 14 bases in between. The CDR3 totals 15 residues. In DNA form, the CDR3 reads TGCGCCAGCAGCGTCCCGGACTCTTACACAGATACGCAGTATTTT. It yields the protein CASSVPDSYTDTQYF.

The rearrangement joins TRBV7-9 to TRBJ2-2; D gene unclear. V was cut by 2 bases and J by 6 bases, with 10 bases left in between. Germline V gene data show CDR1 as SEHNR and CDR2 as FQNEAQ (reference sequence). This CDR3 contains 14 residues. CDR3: CASSLSESPGELFF. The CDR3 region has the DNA TGTGCCAGCAGCTTATCGGAGTCCCCCGGGGAGCTGTTTTTT.

The CDR3 is CASSVGQGARGNGYTF. DNA of the CDR3: TGTGCCAGCAGCGTAGGCCAGGGGGCGCGTGGAAATGGCTACACCTTC. This chain joins TRBV11-2 and TRBJ1-2; 8 bases are shared with TRBD1. The CDR3 contains 16 residues. V lost 5 bases and J lost 6; bases outside the gene matches: 14. From germline, CDR1 is SGHAT and CDR2 FQNNGV.

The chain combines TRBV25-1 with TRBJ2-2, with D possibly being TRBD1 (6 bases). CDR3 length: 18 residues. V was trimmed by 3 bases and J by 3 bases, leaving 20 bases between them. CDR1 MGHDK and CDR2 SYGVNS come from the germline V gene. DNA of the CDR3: TGTGCCAGCAGTGACTCTTATTCAGGGGTTTCTGACACCGGGGAGCTGTTTTTT. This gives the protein CASSDSYSGVSDTGELFF.

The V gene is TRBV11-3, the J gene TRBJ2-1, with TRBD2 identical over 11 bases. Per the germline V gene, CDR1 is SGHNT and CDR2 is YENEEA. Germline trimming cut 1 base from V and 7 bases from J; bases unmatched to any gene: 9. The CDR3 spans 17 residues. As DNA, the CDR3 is TGTGCCAGCAGCTTAGGTAGTACTAGCGGGGGCTTAAATGAGCAGTTCTTC. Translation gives CASSLGSTSGGLNEQFF.

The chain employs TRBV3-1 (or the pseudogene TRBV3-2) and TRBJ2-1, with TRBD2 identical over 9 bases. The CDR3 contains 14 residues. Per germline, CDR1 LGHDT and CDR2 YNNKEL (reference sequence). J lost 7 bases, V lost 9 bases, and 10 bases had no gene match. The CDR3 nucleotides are TGTGCCAGTAAGGAGCGGGGGGTTCTTAATGAGCAGTTCTTC. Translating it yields CASKERGVLNEQFF.

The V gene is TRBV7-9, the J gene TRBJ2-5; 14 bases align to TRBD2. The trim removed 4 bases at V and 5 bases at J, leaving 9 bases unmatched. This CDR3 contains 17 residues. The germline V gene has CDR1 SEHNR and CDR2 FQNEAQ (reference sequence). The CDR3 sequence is CASSSLRLAGGQETQYF. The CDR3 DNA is TGTGCCAGCAGCTCCCTGAGACTAGCGGGGGGGCAGGAGACCCAGTACTTC.

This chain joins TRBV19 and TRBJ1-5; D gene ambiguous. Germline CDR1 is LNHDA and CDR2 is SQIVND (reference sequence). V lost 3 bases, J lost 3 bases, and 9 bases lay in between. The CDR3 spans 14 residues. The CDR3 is CASSIVEVNQPQHF. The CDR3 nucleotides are TGTGCCAGTAGTATCGTTGAGGTCAATCAGCCCCAGCATTTT.

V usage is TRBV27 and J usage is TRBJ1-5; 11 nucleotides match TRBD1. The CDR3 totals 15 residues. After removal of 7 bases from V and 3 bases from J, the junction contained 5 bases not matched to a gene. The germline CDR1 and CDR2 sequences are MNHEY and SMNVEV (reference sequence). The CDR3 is CASKEDRGLNQPQHF. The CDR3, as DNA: TGTGCCAGCAAGGAGGACAGGGGGCTCAATCAGCCCCAGCATTTT.

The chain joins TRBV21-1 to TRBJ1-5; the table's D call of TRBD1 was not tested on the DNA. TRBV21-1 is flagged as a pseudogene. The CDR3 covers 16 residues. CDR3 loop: CASSKASRGADQPQHF. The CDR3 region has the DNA TGTGCCAGCAGCAAAGCGAGCAGGGGTGCGGATCAGCCCCAGCATTTT.

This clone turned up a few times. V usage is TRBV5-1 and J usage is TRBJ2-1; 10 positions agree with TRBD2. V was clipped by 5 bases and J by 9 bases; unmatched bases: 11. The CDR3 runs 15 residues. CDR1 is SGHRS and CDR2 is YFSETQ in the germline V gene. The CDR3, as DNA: TGCGCCAGCAGGCCAAGCGGGGGGGCCGGGAGTGAGCAGTTCTTC. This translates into CASRPSGGAGSEQFF.

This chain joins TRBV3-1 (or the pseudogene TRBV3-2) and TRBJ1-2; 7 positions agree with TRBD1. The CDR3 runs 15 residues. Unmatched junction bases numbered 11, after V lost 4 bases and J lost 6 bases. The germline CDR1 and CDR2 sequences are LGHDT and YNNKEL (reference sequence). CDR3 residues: CASSPSAGGRNGYTF. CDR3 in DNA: TGTGCCAGCAGCCCAAGTGCAGGGGGTCGCAATGGCTACACCTTC.

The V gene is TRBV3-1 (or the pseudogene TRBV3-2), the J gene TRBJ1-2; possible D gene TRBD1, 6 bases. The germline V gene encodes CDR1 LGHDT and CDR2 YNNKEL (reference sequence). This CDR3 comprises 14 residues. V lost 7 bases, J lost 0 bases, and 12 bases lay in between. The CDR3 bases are TGTGCCAGCACCGGGGACAATTCTAACTATGGCTACACCTTC. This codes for CASTGDNSNYGYTF.

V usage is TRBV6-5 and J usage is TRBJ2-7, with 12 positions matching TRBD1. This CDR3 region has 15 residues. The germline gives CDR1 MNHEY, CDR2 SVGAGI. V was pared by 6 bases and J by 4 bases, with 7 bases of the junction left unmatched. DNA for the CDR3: TGTGCCAGCAGGCCCGGGACAGGGGGCTTGTACGAGCAGTACTTC. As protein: CASRPGTGGLYEQYF.

In nucleotides, the CDR3 is TGTGCCAGCAGCACCGACAGGGCAACTGAAGCTTTCTTT. Translating gives CASSTDRATEAFF. The chain uses TRBV7-9 and TRBJ1-1; 7 nucleotides align to TRBD1. The ends lost 5 bases at V and 5 bases at J; junction bases unmatched: 5. Per the germline V gene, CDR1 is SEHNR and CDR2 is FQNEAQ (reference sequence). The CDR3 has 13 residues.

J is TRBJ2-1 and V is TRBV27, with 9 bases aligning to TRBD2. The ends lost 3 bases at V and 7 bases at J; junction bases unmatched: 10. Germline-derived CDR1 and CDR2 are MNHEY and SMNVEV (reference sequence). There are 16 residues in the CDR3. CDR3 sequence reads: CASSFFSGGPRNEQFF. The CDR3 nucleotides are TGTGCCAGCAGTTTCTTCAGCGGGGGGCCCAGAAATGAGCAGTTCTTC.

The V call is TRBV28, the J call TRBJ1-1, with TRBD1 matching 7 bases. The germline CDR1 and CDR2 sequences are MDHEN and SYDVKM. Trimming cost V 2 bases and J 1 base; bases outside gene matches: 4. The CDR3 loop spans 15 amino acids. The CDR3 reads CASSLGGQQNTEAFF. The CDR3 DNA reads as TGTGCCAGCAGTTTAGGGGGACAGCAGAACACTGAAGCTTTCTTT.

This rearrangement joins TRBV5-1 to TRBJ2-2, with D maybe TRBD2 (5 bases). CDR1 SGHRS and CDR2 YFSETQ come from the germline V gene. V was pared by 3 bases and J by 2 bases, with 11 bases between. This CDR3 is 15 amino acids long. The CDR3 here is CASSSLSGNTGELFF. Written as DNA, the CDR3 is TGCGCCAGCAGCTCGTTGAGCGGCAACACCGGGGAGCTGTTTTTT. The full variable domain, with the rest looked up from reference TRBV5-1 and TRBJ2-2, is KAGVTQTPRYLIKTRGQQVTLSCSPISGHRSVSWYQQTPGQGLQFLFEYFSETQRNKGNFPGRFSGRQFSNSRSEMNVSTLELGDSALYLCASSSLSGNTGELFFGEGSRLTVL.

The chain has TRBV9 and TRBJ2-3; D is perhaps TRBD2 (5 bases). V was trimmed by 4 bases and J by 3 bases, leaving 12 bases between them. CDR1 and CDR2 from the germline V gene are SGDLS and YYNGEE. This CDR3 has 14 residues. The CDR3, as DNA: TGTGCCAGCAGCAACCGGTCGGGGACAGATACGCAGTATTTT. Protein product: CASSNRSGTDTQYF.

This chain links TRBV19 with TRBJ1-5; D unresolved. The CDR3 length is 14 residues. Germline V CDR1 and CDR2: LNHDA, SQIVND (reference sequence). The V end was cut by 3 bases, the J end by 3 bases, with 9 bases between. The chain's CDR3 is CASSMAEANQPQHF. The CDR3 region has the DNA TGTGCCAGTAGTATGGCGGAGGCCAATCAGCCCCAGCATTTT.

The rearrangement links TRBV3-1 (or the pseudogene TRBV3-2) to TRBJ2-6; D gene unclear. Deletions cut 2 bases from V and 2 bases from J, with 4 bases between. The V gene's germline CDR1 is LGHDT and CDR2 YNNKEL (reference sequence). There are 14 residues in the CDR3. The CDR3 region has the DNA TGTGCCAGCAGCCAAAGCCCTGGGGCCAACGTCCTGACTTTC. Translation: CASSQSPGANVLTF.

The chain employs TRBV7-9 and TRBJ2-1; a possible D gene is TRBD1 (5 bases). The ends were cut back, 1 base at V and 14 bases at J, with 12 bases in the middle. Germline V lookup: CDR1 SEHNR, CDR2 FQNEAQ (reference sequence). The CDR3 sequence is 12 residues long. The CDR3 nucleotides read TGTGCCAGCAGCTTAGGCCAGGGATGGAAGTTCTTC. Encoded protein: CASSLGQGWKFF.